Listed below are T cell receptor beta chains from one sample, sequenced in a study of OX40 agonist ivuxolimab in advanced cancers. TCRdb's table, derived via immunoSEQ multiplex PCR, lists solely in-frame clones and lacks some. The sample consists of 85,000 to 100,000 clones, more than 80% of them appearing once. The specimen comprised CD4+ or CD8+ T cells sorted from blood, sampled in a trial of the OX40 agonist ivuxolimab. Receptors were obtained from an adult with an advanced solid tumor such as melanoma, head and neck, liver or kidney cancer. Both conserved end residues are part of each CDR3. D genes are given only for firm matches. Clone size appears in some rows only: once, few, many, or a class for an expanded clone.

j_gene | abundance | d_gene | v_gene | CDR3nt | CDR3aa
TRBJ1-4 | . | . | TRBV30 | TGTGCCGGAGAGGGTGCCTGGAGGCGGACGTCAGGGTCTAATGAAAAACTGTTTTTT | CAGEGAWRRTSGSNEKLFF
TRBJ2-1 | . | . | TRBV7-2 | TGTGCCAGCAGCTTCTTTGGCCACAGTGAGCAGTTCTTC | CASSFFGHSEQFF
TRBJ2-1 | . | . | TRBV4-2 | TGTGCCAGCAGCCAACGATACAATGAGCAGTTCTTC | CASSQRYNEQFF
TRBJ2-5 | . | TRBD1 | TRBV7-9 | TGTGCCAGCAGACGGGACAGGGGCGTAGGGGAGACCCAGTACTTC | CASRRDRGVGETQYF
TRBJ2-1 | . | TRBD1 | TRBV10-3 | TGTGCCATTAGAAGTGTACAGGGGGAATTCTACAATGAGCAGTTCTTC | CAIRSVQGEFYNEQFF
TRBJ2-1 | . | TRBD2 | TRBV25-1 | TGTGCCAGCAGTGTCACTAGCGGGAGGGCCAATGAGCAGTTCTTC | CASSVTSGRANEQFF
TRBJ2-2 | . | . | TRBV7-9 | TGTGCCAGCAGCTTAGCTTTGTTCGGGGAGCTGTTTTTT | CASSLALFGELFF
TRBJ1-6 | . | . | TRBV6-5 | TGTGCCACCGGGTTTGGTCCCTATAATTCACCCCTCCACTTT | CATGFGPYNSPLHF
TRBJ1-2 | . | . | TRBV21-1 | TGTGCCAGCAGCCGTCTGGTAGGGATGGGCTATGGCTACACCTTC | CASSRLVGMGYGYTF
TRBJ2-5 | . | . | TRBV15 | TGTGCCACCAGCAGAGATAGGGCGACCCAGTACTTC | CATSRDRATQYF
TRBJ1-6 | . | . | TRBV4-2 | TGTGCCAGCAGCCAAGACGGGGGATATAATTCACCCCTCCACTTT | CASSQDGGYNSPLHF
TRBJ1-5 | . | . | TRBV7-2 | TGTACCAGCAGCCCATGGGGGGGGTATGTGCAGCCCCAGCATTTT | CTSSPWGGYVQPQHF
TRBJ1-4 | . | TRBD1 | TRBV5-8 | TGTGCCAGCAGTAACCGGGACAGCACTAATGAAAAACTGTTTTTT | CASSNRDSTNEKLFF
TRBJ1-5 | few | TRBD1 | TRBV2 | TGTGCCAGCAGAAGGACAGGGGGCAATCAGCCCCAGCATTTT | CASRRTGGNQPQHF
TRBJ2-7 | . | TRBD1 | TRBV19 | TGTGCCAGTAGTACCCCCGGACAGGCGAGGGAGCAGTACTTC | CASSTPGQAREQYF
TRBJ2-2 | once | . | TRBV11-2 | TGTGCCAGCAGCTTATTAGCGAACACCGGGGAGCTGTTTTTT | CASSLLANTGELFF
TRBJ2-5 | . | . | TRBV6-5 | TGTGCCAGCAGTCGAACAGGGGGGGAGTGGGAGACCCAGTACTTC | CASSRTGGEWETQYF
TRBJ2-2 | once | TRBD2 | TRBV15 | TGTGCCACCAGCAGAGGAGCGGGACTAGCTGCCGGGGAGCTGTTTTTT | CATSRGAGLAAGELFF
TRBJ1-2 | . | . | TRBV7-9 | TGTGCCAGCAGCTCTAGGTCAGGGTGGAACTTCGGGGACTATGGCTACACCTTC | CASSSRSGWNFGDYGYTF
TRBJ2-7 | . | . | TRBV28 | TGTGCCAGCAGCCAGGGAGGGGGTGAGCAGTACTTC | CASSQGGGEQYF
TRBJ1-2 | . | . | TRBV4-2 | TGTGCCAGCAGCCAAGGGGTAGATGGCTACACCTTC | CASSQGVDGYTF
TRBJ1-1 | . | . | TRBV7-2 | TGTGCCAGCAGCCCCGACAGACGGACTGAAGCTTTCTTT | CASSPDRRTEAFF
TRBJ1-2 | . | TRBD1 | TRBV10-3 | TGTGCCATCAGGGGTCGGGACAGGGGTGAATATGGCTACACCTTC | CAIRGRDRGEYGYTF
TRBJ2-3 | . | TRBD1 | TRBV5-1 | TGCGCCAGCAGCTCAGGACAGGGCAGCACAGATACGCAGTATTTT | CASSSGQGSTDTQYF
TRBJ2-7 | . | . | TRBV7-2 | TGTGCCAGCAGCTCAGTGCGGGGCTCCTACGAGCAGTACTTC | CASSSVRGSYEQYF
TRBJ1-5 | . | . | TRBV28 | TGTGCCAGCAGTTTCCATACGGGATATAGCAATCAGCCCCAGCATTTT | CASSFHTGYSNQPQHF
TRBJ1-1 | . | . | TRBV19 | TGTGCCAGTAGTATACAACAGGGTAGAGCTTTCTTT | CASSIQQGRAFF
TRBJ1-5 | . | TRBD1 | TRBV5-1 | TGCGCCAGCAGCTTAGGACAGGATCAGCCCCAGCATTTT | CASSLGQDQPQHF
TRBJ1-2 | . | . | TRBV15 | TGTGCCACCAGCAGGTTTCTCGGTTCGGAAGACTATGGCTACACCTTC | CATSRFLGSEDYGYTF
TRBJ2-3 | . | . | TRBV7-3 | TGTGCCAGCAGCCCCGGGAAGGTCACAGATACGCAGTATTTT | CASSPGKVTDTQYF
TRBJ2-6 | . | . | TRBV28 | TGTGCCAGCAGTTTATCCCTCCAGATAACTGGGGCCAACGTCCTGACTTTC | CASSLSLQITGANVLTF
TRBJ1-5 | . | TRBD1 | TRBV4-1 | TGCGCCAGCAGCCAAGTCGGACAGGGGGTCCGGAGCAATCAGCCCCAGCATTTT | CASSQVGQGVRSNQPQHF
TRBJ1-5 | . | . | TRBV9 | TGTGCCAGCAGCGTAGGGGGGAGTCAGCCCCAGCATTTT | CASSVGGSQPQHF
TRBJ1-4 | . | . | TRBV27 | TGTGCCAGCAGCCCCACCGGTGGGGCGAACAATGAAAAACTGTTTTTT | CASSPTGGANNEKLFF
TRBJ2-3 | . | . | TRBV7-3 | TGTGCCAGCAGCTTATACGGTCAGCACACAGATACGCAGTATTTT | CASSLYGQHTDTQYF
TRBJ2-1 | . | TRBD2 | TRBV29-1 | TGCAGCCGTACGGGGGGGGCAGGCGAGCAGTTCTTC | CSRTGGAGEQFF
TRBJ1-1 | . | . | TRBV27 | TGTGCCAGCAGACTTATTGACTCGAACACTGAAGCTTTCTTT | CASRLIDSNTEAFF
TRBJ1-3 | few | . | TRBV19 | TGTGCCAGTGGAACCTCCTCTGGAAACACCATATATTTT | CASGTSSGNTIYF
TRBJ1-1 | . | . | TRBV9 | TGTGCCAGCAGCGTATCCGATATGGGCACTGAAGCTTTCTTT | CASSVSDMGTEAFF
TRBJ2-1 | . | TRBD2 | TRBV5-1 | TGCGCCAGCAGCCGTCAGGGAGCGGGATCCTACAATGAGCAGTTCTTC | CASSRQGAGSYNEQFF
TRBJ1-5 | . | . | TRBV7-2 | TGTGCCAGCAGCTATCTAGGGAGCAATCAGCCCCAGCATTTT | CASSYLGSNQPQHF
TRBJ1-3 | . | . | TRBV7-9 | TGTGCCAGCAGCTTAGCGGCAGCAGGGACTGGAAACACCATATATTTT | CASSLAAAGTGNTIYF
TRBJ2-2 | . | . | TRBV27 | TGTGCCAGCAGTCCCCCCGGCGGGACGGACACCGGGGAGCTGTTTTTT | CASSPPGGTDTGELFF
TRBJ2-1 | . | . | TRBV9 | TGTGCCAGCAGCTATACAGGGATCTCCTACAATGAGCAGTTCTTC | CASSYTGISYNEQFF
TRBJ2-3 | . | TRBD1 | TRBV6-4 | TGTGCCAGCAGTCGCCGGGACAGGGAATTGAGGTATTTT | CASSRRDRELRYF